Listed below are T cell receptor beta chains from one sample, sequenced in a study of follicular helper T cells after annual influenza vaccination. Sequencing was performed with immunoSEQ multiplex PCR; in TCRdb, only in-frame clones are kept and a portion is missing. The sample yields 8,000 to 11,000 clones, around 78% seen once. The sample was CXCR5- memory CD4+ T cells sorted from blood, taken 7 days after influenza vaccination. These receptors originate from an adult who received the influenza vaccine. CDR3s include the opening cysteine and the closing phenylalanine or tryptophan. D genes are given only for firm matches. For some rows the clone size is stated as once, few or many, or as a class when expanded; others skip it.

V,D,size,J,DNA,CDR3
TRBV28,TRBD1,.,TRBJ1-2,TGTGCCAGCAGCCTGGACAGGGAGGGCTACACCTTC,CASSLDREGYTF
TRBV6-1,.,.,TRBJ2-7,TGTGCCAGCCAACTGTTTTACGAGCAGTACTTC,CASQLFYEQYF
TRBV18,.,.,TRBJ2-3,TGTGCCAGCTCACCCGTCAGATCCGGAGATACGCAGTATTTT,CASSPVRSGDTQYF
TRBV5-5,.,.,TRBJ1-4,TGTGCCAGCAGCTTAAGGGCCTTTTCTGCAACTAATGAAAAACTGTTTTTT,CASSLRAFSATNEKLFF
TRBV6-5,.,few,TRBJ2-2,TGTGCCAGCAGTAACCGGGGTCTCACCGGGGAGCTGTTTTTT,CASSNRGLTGELFF
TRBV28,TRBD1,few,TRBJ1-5,TGTGCCAGCAGTTTGCAGGGGGCTAGCAATCAGCCCCAGCATTTT,CASSLQGASNQPQHF
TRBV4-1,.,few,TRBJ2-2,TGCGCCAGCAGCCAAGACACCGGGGAGCTGTTTTTT,CASSQDTGELFF
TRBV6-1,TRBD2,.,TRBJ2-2,TGTGCCAGCAGTGAAGGCGGACTAGGCGGCACCGGGGAGCTGTTTTTT,CASSEGGLGGTGELFF
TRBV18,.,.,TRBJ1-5,TGTGCCAGCTCACCAGGGGGTGGCGGTCAGCCCCAGCATTTT,CASSPGGGGQPQHF
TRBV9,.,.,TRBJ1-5,TGTGCCAGCAGCGTAGTAGGAGATAGCAATCAGCCCCAGCATTTT,CASSVVGDSNQPQHF
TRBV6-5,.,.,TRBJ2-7,TGTGCCAGCAGTTACTCCGCCGGACACAACTACGAGCAGTACTTC,CASSYSAGHNYEQYF
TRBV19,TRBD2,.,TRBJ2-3,TGTGCCAGTAGTCATCGGGGGAGGGCAGATACGCAGTATTTT,CASSHRGRADTQYF
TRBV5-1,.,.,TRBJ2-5,TGCGCCAGCAGCTTGTATCAGTCTAAAGAGACCCAGTACTTC,CASSLYQSKETQYF
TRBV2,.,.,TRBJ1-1,TGTGCCAGCAGTGAAGCTCCAGGGAATGAAGCTTTCTTT,CASSEAPGNEAFF
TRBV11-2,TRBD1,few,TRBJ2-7,TGTGCCAGCAGCTTAGGGGGACAGGGATTCATCTACGAGCAGTACTTC,CASSLGGQGFIYEQYF
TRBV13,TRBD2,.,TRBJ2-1,TGTGCCAGCCGAAATTTGGGCGGGGGGGCCGGTGAGCAGTTCTTC,CASRNLGGGAGEQFF
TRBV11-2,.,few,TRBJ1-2,TGTGCCAGCAGCGAGCGACAGTTTGGCTACACCTTC,CASSERQFGYTF
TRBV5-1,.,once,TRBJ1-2,TGCGCCAGCAGCTTGGGGCCATTAGCTGGCTACACCTTC,CASSLGPLAGYTF
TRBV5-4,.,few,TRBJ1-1,TGTGCCAGCAGAGTGGGGGGAACGGCTGAAGCTTTCTTT,CASRVGGTAEAFF
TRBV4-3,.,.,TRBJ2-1,TGCGCCAGCAGCCAAGGTCTAGCTGGGAATGAGCAGTTCTTC,CASSQGLAGNEQFF
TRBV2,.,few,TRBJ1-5,TGTGCCAGCAATGGGGCAATAAATCAGCCCCAGCATTTT,CASNGAINQPQHF
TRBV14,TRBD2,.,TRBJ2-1,TGTGCCAGCAGCCAAATCTCCAGCGGGGTAAGGCTCTTC,CASSQISSGVRLF
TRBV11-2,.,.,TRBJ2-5,TGTGCCAGCAGCTTCACGGAGGGACCCCAGTACTTC,CASSFTEGPQYF
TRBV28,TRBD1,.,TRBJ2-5,TGTGCCAGCGGACCAGGGACAGCCAATCCGGAGACCCAGTACTTC,CASGPGTANPETQYF
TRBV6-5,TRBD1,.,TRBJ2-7,TGTGCCAGCAGTCCCGGGACAGGGTCCTACGAGCAGTACTTC,CASSPGTGSYEQYF
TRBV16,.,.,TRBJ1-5,TGTGCCAGCAGCCAATGGGCGGGTAGTAGCAATCAGCCCCAGCATTTT,CASSQWAGSSNQPQHF
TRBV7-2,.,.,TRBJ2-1,TGTGCCAGCAGCTTAGAGTTGGCTAATGAGCAGTTCTTC,CASSLELANEQFF
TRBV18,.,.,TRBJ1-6,TGTGCCAGCTCACAGGACAGATTCTATAATTCACCCCTCCACTTT,CASSQDRFYNSPLHF
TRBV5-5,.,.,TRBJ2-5,TGTGCCAGCAGCTTGAGGTTAGGCTTAGGGGCCCAAGAGACCCAGTACTTC,CASSLRLGLGAQETQYF
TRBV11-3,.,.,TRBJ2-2,TGTGCCAGCAGCCTGGGGCAGGCAACGAACACCGGGGAGCTGTTTTTT,CASSLGQATNTGELFF
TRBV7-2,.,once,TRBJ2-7,TGTGCCAGCAGCTTATTCTCGGTCAGCTCCTACGAGCAGTACTTC,CASSLFSVSSYEQYF
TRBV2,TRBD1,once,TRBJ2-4,TGTGCCAGCAGGGGAGGGACAGGGGGTATAAAGGCGGCCAAAAACATTCAGTACTTC,CASRGGTGGIKAAKNIQYF
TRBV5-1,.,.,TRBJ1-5,TGCGCCAGCAGCCGGGACAGCAATCAGCCCCAGCATTTT,CASSRDSNQPQHF
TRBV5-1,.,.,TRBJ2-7,TGCGCCAGCAGCTTGGATCCAAACCTCTACGAGCAGTACTTC,CASSLDPNLYEQYF
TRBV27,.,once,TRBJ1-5,TGTGCCAGCACCTTTACGAGCAATCAGCCCCAGCATTTT,CASTFTSNQPQHF
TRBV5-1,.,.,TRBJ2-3,TGCGCCAGCAGCGAGGACGCAGATACGCAGTATTTT,CASSEDADTQYF
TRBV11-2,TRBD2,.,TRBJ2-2,TGTGCCAGCAGCTTATTGCCGGGACTAGTAACCGGGGAGCTGTTTTTT,CASSLLPGLVTGELFF
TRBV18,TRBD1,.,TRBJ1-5,TGTGCCAGCTCACCTTTTGGGACAGGGGGCGAACAGCCCCAGCATTTT,CASSPFGTGGEQPQHF
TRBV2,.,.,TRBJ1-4,TGTGCCAGCAGGCCGAGGGGGGGGCGGGCTGAAAAACTGTTTTTT,CASRPRGGRAEKLFF
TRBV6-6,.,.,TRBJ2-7,TGTGCCAGCAGTCACCCCGCCGGCAGAACCTACGAGCAGTACTTC,CASSHPAGRTYEQYF
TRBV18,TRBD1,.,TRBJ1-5,TGTGCCAGCTCACCGAGACAGGGAATGGATCAGCCCCAGCATTTT,CASSPRQGMDQPQHF
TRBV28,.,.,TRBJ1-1,TGTGCCAGCAGTTCGAGCCGGCAGGGACGCACTGAAGCTTTCTTT,CASSSSRQGRTEAFF
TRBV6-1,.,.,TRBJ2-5,TGTGCCAGCAGTCTATTACAGCTCCAGGGGACCCAGTACTTC,CASSLLQLQGTQYF
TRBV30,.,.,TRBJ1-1,TGTGCCTGGAGTGTCGTAGGAGGGGGAGTAGCTTTCTTT,CAWSVVGGGVAFF
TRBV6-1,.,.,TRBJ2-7,TGTGCCAGCAGTGAAGCAAGCTCCTACGAGCAGTACTTC,CASSEASSYEQYF
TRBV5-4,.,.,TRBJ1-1,TGTGCCAGCAGCTCCGGCATAGGGACCGTTACGGGCACTGAAGCTTTCTTT,CASSSGIGTVTGTEAFF
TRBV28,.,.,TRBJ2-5,TGTGCCAGCAGCTGGGGTTCCCCTGGCCTCAGGACCCAGTACTTC,CASSWGSPGLRTQYF
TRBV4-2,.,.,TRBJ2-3,TGTGCCAGCAGCCGAACCAGGGGGGGGCGGACAGATACGCAGTATTTT,CASSRTRGGRTDTQYF
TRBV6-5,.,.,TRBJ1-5,TGTGCCAGCAGTTACTCTCAGGGAAATCAGCCCCAGCATTTT,CASSYSQGNQPQHF
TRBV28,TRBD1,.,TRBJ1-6,TGTGCCAGCAGTTTCCCCGGGACAGGGTCGTCACCCCTCCACTTT,CASSFPGTGSSPLHF
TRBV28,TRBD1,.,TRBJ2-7,TGTGCCAGCAGTTTATCGGGTTCGGGACAGCCCTACGAGCAGTACTTC,CASSLSGSGQPYEQYF
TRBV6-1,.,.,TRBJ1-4,TGTGCCAGCAAGACAGGAAAAACGGGGGAAAAACTGTTTTTT,CASKTGKTGEKLFF
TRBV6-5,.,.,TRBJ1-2,TGTGCCAGCAGTTACTCGGGGACGGTCGGTCGTGGCTACACCTTC,CASSYSGTVGRGYTF
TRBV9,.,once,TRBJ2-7,TGTGCCAGCAGCGTAGGTCATAACGCCGCCTACGAGCAGTACTTC,CASSVGHNAAYEQYF
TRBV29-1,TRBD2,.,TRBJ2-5,TGCAGCGTAGCGGGGGTAGCTTTACTCGAGACCCAGTACTTC,CSVAGVALLETQYF
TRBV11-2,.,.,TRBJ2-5,TGTGCCAGCAGCTTGCACCGGGGCCAAAATGGGCTAGAGACCCAGTACTTC,CASSLHRGQNGLETQYF
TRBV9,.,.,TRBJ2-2,TGTGCCAGCAGCGTAGGGTGGCCCCCGGGGGCTGGGGAGCTGTTTTTT,CASSVGWPPGAGELFF
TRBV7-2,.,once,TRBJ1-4,TGTGCCAGCAGCTTATCGCGGACAGTTGAAAAACTGTTTTTT,CASSLSRTVEKLFF